One sample yielded the 21 T cell receptor beta chains listed below, sequenced in a study of shared clonotypes between healthy human individuals. TCRdb's copy holds only in-frame clones and misses some; the assay was immunoSEQ multiplex PCR. The table has 1.5 million to 2.5 million clones, about 95% seen once. Naive CD8 cells lacked CD45RO and underwent positive selection for CCR7, leaving out terminally differentiated effector memory CD45RA+ cells. Sample: naive CD8+ T cells sorted from blood. These receptors originate from a man between 18 and 29 years old in good health.

This chain joins TRBV5-4 and TRBJ2-2; tentative D call: TRBD1 (6 bases). The CDR3 is 16 residues long. The germline CDR1 and CDR2 sequences are SGHNT and YYREEE (reference sequence). V dropped 2 bases and J dropped 7 bases, with 18 bases sitting between them. The DNA of the CDR3 is TGTGCCAGCAGCTTTACAGGGATTGGTGTGATCGGGGAGCTGTTTTTT. Translating it yields CASSFTGIGVIGELFF.

This chain connects TRBV7-9 to TRBJ2-1; 7 positions agree with TRBD1. With V trimmed by 2 bases and J by 0 bases, 7 bases remained unmatched. Germline CDR1 and CDR2: SEHNR and FQNEAQ (reference sequence). The CDR3 length is 17 residues. This CDR3 is CASSLSPGQSSYNEQFF. The CDR3 DNA is TGTGCCAGCAGCTTATCACCGGGACAGTCCTCCTACAATGAGCAGTTCTTC.

The chain is built from TRBV6-1 and TRBJ2-5; 10 bases align to TRBD2. Germline V CDR1 and CDR2: MNHNS, SASEGT. This CDR3 has 15 residues. The junction had 11 bases not matched to a gene; V was cut back by 6 bases and J by 7 bases. CDR3 in DNA: TGTGCCAGCAGGGATTTCCTAGCGGGGGTGGGGACCCAGTACTTC. As protein: CASRDFLAGVGTQYF.

This chain links TRBV4-1 with TRBJ2-3, with D uncertain. The CDR3 length is 14 residues. Trimming stripped 1 base from V and 2 bases from J, with 7 bases between. Germline values: CDR1 MGHRA, CDR2 YSYEKL. The CDR3 DNA sequence: TGCGCCAGCAGCCAAGGGGTCTACACAGATACGCAGTATTTT. Its protein product is CASSQGVYTDTQYF.

The chain recombines TRBV27 with TRBJ2-7; unclear D gene. This CDR3 has 14 residues. V was cut by 6 bases and J by 3 bases, with 15 bases left in between. CDR1 and CDR2 (germline): MNHEY, SMNVEV (reference sequence). The CDR3 region is CASSSDGQNYEQYF. The CDR3 DNA is TGTGCCAGCAGCAGCGACGGGCAAAACTACGAGCAGTACTTC.

The rearrangement joins TRBV5-1 to TRBJ2-3; weak D call: TRBD1 (6 bases). Germline CDR1 and CDR2: SGHRS and YFSETQ. The CDR3 totals 18 residues. Trimming shortened V by 0 bases and J by 5 bases, and 22 bases separated the two germline ends. The CDR3 DNA follows: TGCGCCAGCAGCTTGGCCCACAACCCCCACAGGGCTGAAGATACGCAGTATTTT. Translation: CASSLAHNPHRAEDTQYF.

The chain joins TRBV4-3 to TRBJ1-4; D gene uncertain. V was pared by 0 bases and J by 7 bases, with 15 bases between. CDR1 and CDR2 from the germline V gene are LGHNA and YSLEER. The CDR3 loop spans 16 amino acids. The CDR3 spells CASSQDWRAYVEKLFF. The CDR3 coding sequence is TGCGCCAGCAGCCAAGATTGGAGGGCTTATGTTGAAAAACTGTTTTTT.

This clone showed up just once. The chain uses TRBV6-7 and TRBJ1-5, with 10 bases aligning to TRBD1. TRBV6-7 is an ORF; its function is uncertain. The CDR3 extends over 17 amino acids. Trimming took 7 bases from V and 2 from J; bases not matched to a gene: 11. The CDR3, as DNA: TGTGCCAGCAACCAGGGGACAGGGGAAGGAGGCAATCAGCCCCAGCATTTT. This sequence encodes CASNQGTGEGGNQPQHF.

The genes are TRBV28 and TRBJ2-7; unclear D gene. CDR3 length: 13 amino acids. The germline V and J ends were trimmed by 4 bases and 1 base, with 8 bases remaining between them. CDR1 is MDHEN, CDR2 SYDVKM, per germline. For the CDR3, the DNA is TGTGCCAGCAGTTACAGTTTTTCCTACGAGCAGTACTTC. Amino acids: CASSYSFSYEQYF.

V gene TRBV6-1 combines with J gene TRBJ1-1; D call uncertain. Germline V gene lookup returns CDR1 MNHNS and CDR2 SASEGT. The length of the CDR3 is 15 residues. V lost 2 bases to trimming and J lost 1 base, with 11 bases between them. Written as DNA, the CDR3 is TGTGCCAGCAGTGAATTAGTACTGACGAACACTGAAGCTTTCTTT. The encoded protein is CASSELVLTNTEAFF.

The chain employs TRBV23-1 and TRBJ2-7; D may be TRBD2 (6 bases). TRBV23-1 is flagged as an ORF with uncertain function. The CDR3 totals 16 residues. The V gene lost 6 bases and the J gene lost 3 bases, with 21 bases spanning the gap. CDR3 in amino acids: CASRGRGVRVLYEQYF. In DNA, the CDR3 is TGCGCCAGCAGGGGCCGCGGGGTTCGGGTACTCTACGAGCAGTACTTC.

The genes are TRBV7-9 and TRBJ2-3; D gene uncertain. V was trimmed by 2 bases and J by 3 bases, leaving 12 bases between them. CDR1 SEHNR and CDR2 FQNEAQ come from the germline V gene (reference sequence). CDR3 length: 15 amino acids. The CDR3 reads CASSLTASPTDTQYF. The CDR3 DNA follows: TGTGCCAGCAGCTTAACGGCATCCCCAACAGATACGCAGTATTTT.

The chain carries TRBV27 and TRBJ1-5; D unclear. Germline V CDR1 and CDR2: MNHEY, SMNVEV (reference sequence). The ends were cut back, 8 bases at V and 6 bases at J, with 14 bases in the middle. The CDR3 covers 13 residues. CDR3 DNA: TGTGCCAGCGGCATTTCTAGTGGTCAGCCCCAGCATTTT. It translates to CASGISSGQPQHF.

Concerning this clone itself: Other nucleotide sequences in the sample specify the same CDR3. V and J are TRBV27 and TRBJ1-6; 7 bases line up with TRBD1. CDR3 length: 14 amino acids. Per germline, CDR1 MNHEY and CDR2 SMNVEV (reference sequence). With V trimmed by 2 bases and J by 7 bases, 2 bases remained unmatched. The CDR3 loop is CASSLTGANSPLHF. The CDR3 nucleotides are TGTGCCAGCAGTTTAACAGGGGCAAATTCACCCCTCCACTTT.

With respect to this clone: The same CDR3 arises from other DNA sequences in this sample as well. This chain joins TRBV27 and TRBJ2-2; D ambiguous. V was pared by 2 bases and J by 5 bases, with 6 bases between. Looked up from germline, CDR1 is MNHEY and CDR2 is SMNVEV (reference sequence). The CDR3 has 13 residues. The CDR3 sequence is CASSLTDTGELFF. The DNA of the CDR3 is TGTGCCAGCAGTTTAACTGATACCGGGGAGCTGTTTTTT.

The rearrangement uses TRBV30 and TRBJ1-5; a possible D gene is TRBD1 (5 bases). The germline V gene has CDR1 GTSNPN and CDR2 SVGIG (reference sequence). CDR3 size: 13 residues. V was trimmed by 0 bases and J by 7 bases, leaving 10 bases between them. The CDR3 region is CAWSVGEGQPQHF. CDR3 DNA sequence: TGTGCCTGGAGTGTAGGTGAGGGGCAGCCCCAGCATTTT.

The chain recombines TRBV11-1 with TRBJ2-1; tentatively, D is TRBD1 (5 bases). CDR3 length: 15 amino acids. CDR1 is SGHAT, CDR2 FQDESV, per germline (reference sequence). V lost 2 bases and J 8 bases, leaving 16 bases between the germline ends. This CDR3 reads CASSLLYGAFDEQFF. The CDR3 bases are TGTGCCAGCAGCTTATTATATGGGGCTTTTGATGAGCAGTTCTTC.

The chain is built from TRBV13 and TRBJ2-7; TRBD1 agrees at 11 bases. With V trimmed by 1 base and J by 3 bases, 5 bases remained unmatched. Germline V gene lookup returns CDR1 PRHDT and CDR2 FYEKMQ (reference sequence). This CDR3 spans 16 amino acids. The chain's CDR3 is CASSLAPGQGGYEQYF. CDR3 in DNA: TGTGCCAGCAGCTTAGCCCCGGGACAGGGGGGCTACGAGCAGTACTTC.

The table lists this clone with a few counts. This chain links TRBV5-6 with TRBJ1-5; D perhaps matches TRBD1 (6 bases). Germline V lookup: CDR1 SGHDT, CDR2 YYEEEE. The CDR3 totals 14 residues. V lost 2 bases, J lost 7 bases, and 13 bases lay in between. DNA for the CDR3: TGTGCCAGCAGCTTTGGGGGGCTTTTACAGCCCCAGCATTTT. Protein: CASSFGGLLQPQHF.

CDR3 protein: CSVEGTGDPNYGYTF. CDR3 in DNA: TGCAGCGTTGAAGGGACAGGGGACCCTAACTATGGCTACACCTTC. The chain combines TRBV29-1 with TRBJ1-2; 9 bases agree with TRBD1. The length of the CDR3 is 15 residues. Unmatched junction bases numbered 3, after V lost 1 base and J lost 0 bases. Germline V gives CDR1 SQVTM, CDR2 ANQGSEA. Full variable domain (outside the CDR3, taken from reference TRBV29-1 and TRBJ1-2): SAVISQKPSRDICQRGTSLTIQCQVDSQVTMMFWYRQQPGQSLTLIATANQGSEATYESGFVIDKFPISRPNLTFSTLTVSNMSPEDSSIYLCSVEGTGDPNYGYTFGSGTRLTVV.

The chain carries TRBV7-9 and TRBJ1-1, with D unclear. The length of the CDR3 is 15 residues. Germline CDR1 reads SEHNR; CDR2 reads FQNEAQ (reference sequence). V lost 1 base to trimming and J lost 3 bases, with 12 bases between them. The CDR3 reads CASSLEIGFYTEAFF. For the CDR3, the DNA is TGTGCCAGCAGCTTAGAGATCGGATTCTACACTGAAGCTTTCTTT.